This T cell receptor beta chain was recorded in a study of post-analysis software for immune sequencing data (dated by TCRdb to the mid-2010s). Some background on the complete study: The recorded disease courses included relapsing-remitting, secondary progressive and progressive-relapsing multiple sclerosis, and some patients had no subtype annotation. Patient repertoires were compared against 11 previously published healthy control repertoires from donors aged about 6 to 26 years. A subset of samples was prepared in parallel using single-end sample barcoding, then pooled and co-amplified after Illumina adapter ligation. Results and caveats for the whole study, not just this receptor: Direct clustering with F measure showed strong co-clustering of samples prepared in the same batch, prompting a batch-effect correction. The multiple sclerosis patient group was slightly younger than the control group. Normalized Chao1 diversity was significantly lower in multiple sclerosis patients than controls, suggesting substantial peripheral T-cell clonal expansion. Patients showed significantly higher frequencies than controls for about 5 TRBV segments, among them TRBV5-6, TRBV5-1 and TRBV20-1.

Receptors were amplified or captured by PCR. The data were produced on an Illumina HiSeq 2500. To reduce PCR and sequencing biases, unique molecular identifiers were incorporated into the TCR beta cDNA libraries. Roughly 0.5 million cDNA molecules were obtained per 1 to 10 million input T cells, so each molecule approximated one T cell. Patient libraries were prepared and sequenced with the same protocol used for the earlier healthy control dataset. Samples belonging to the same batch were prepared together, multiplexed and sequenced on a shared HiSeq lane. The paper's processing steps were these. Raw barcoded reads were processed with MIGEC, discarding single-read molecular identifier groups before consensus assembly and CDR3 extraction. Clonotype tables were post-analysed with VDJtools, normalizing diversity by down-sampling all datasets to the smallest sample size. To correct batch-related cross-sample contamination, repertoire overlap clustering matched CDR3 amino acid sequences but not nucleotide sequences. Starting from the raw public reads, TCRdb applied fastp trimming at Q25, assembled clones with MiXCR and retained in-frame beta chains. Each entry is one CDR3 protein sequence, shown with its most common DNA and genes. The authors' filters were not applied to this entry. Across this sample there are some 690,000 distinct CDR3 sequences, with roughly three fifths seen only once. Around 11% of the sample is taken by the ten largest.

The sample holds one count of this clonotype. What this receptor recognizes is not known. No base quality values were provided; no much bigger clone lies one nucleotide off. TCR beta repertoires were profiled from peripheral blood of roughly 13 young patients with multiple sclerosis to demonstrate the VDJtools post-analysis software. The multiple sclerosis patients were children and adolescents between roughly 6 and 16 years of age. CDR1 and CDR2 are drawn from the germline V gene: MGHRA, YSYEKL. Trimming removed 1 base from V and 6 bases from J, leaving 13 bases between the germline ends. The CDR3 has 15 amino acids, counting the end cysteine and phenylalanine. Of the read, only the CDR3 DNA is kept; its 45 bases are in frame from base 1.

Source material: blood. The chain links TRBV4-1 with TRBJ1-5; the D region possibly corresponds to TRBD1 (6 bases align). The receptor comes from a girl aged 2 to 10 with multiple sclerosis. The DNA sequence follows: TGCGCCAGCAGCCAAGGAGAGCAGGGGAGTCAGCCCCAGCATTTT. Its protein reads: CASSQGEQGSQPQHF.